Below, 2 T cell receptor beta chains from the same sample are listed, as sequenced in a study of blood T cells in healthy people across ages. A second PCR of about 7 to 12 cycles used a sample-barcoded 5' primer and a J-beta primer mix. Each CDR3 protein is one row after TCRdb ran MiXCR on the 5' RACE reads. This table has approximately 1,700,000 distinct CDR3 sequences, more than 35% appearing once. The sequenced sample consisted of blood. Receptors originate from a human donor in good health.

A few counts support this clonotype. The V call is TRBV28, the J call TRBJ2-3; 8 bases agree with TRBD2. CDR1 and CDR2 (germline): MDHEN, SYDVKM. The CDR3 length is 14 residues. Trimming took 5 bases from V and 3 from J; bases not matched to a gene: 4. DNA of the CDR3: TGTGCCAGCAGTCCGGGGGGGCAAACAGATACGCAGTATTTT. It yields the protein CASSPGGQTDTQYF.

This sequence joins TRBV20-1 and TRBJ1-2, with a tentative D call TRBD1 (6 bases). Germline V gives CDR1 DFQATT, CDR2 SNEGSKA (reference sequence). The CDR3 consists of 15 residues. Trimming took off 3 bases at V and 8 bases at J, with 22 bases between the two ends. The CDR3 loop reads CSARGAPFNSGGYTF. The CDR3 region has the DNA TGCAGTGCTAGGGGGGCCCCCTTCAACTCAGGAGGCTACACCTTC.